The entry below describes one T cell receptor (beta chain). No antigen is known for it. This sample was taken from a study of a mutant IDH1 vaccine in newly diagnosed glioma. Clones were read by immunoSEQ multiplex PCR, and TCRdb kept only the in-frame ones, dropping some. The sample comprises tens of thousands of clones, roughly 74% of which are singletons, and 4.7% rests with the top ten. The time point: week 35, safety follow-up. The investigators gave 300 ug of mutant IDH1 20-mer peptide in each vaccine dose, together with topical imiquimod. The CDR3 consists of 15 residues. After removal of 1 base from V and 5 bases from J, the junction contained 7 bases not matched to a gene. The V gene's germline CDR1 is SGHDN and CDR2 FVKESK.

This chain links TRBV14 with TRBJ1-2, with TRBD1 matching 7 bases. This sample comprised PBMCs, obtained from a glioma patient whose treatment included an IDH1 peptide vaccine. The receptor's source is a man aged 50 to 59 with glioma. CDR3 loop: CASSQGATGLYGYTF. CDR3 in DNA: TGTGCCAGCAGCCAAGGTGCGACAGGGTTGTATGGCTACACCTTC.